One sample yielded the 30 T cell receptor beta chains listed below, sequenced in a study of identical twins. Each CDR3 protein is one row after TCRdb ran MiXCR on the 5' RACE reads. The sample carries 1.5 million or so distinct CDR3 sequences, under 35% recorded once. The material sequenced was cord blood. The origin of the receptors is a newborn girl in good health.

In this sample, this clonotype turned up a few times. CDR3: CASSYGPQGFVQFF. The CDR3 DNA reads as TGTGCCAGCAGTTATGGTCCTCAAGGGTTCGTGCAGTTCTTC. The chain recombines TRBV6-6 with TRBJ2-1; D gene ambiguous. CDR3 length: 14 amino acids. CDR1 is MNHNY, CDR2 SVGAGI, per germline (reference sequence). Between the trimmed V and J ends, which lost 3 bases and 12 bases, there was a span of 18 bases.

The chain uses TRBV20-1 and TRBJ2-4; TRBD1 aligns across 7 bases. V gave up 0 bases and J gave up 4 bases; unmatched junction bases: 9. The CDR3 loop spans 16 amino acids. CDR1 DFQATT and CDR2 SNEGSKA come from the germline V gene (reference sequence). CDR3 in amino acids: CSAREVKGAQKNIQYF. CDR3 in DNA: TGCAGTGCTAGAGAGGTGAAGGGGGCCCAGAAAAACATTCAGTACTTC.

The gene calls are TRBV12-3 or TRBV12-4 and TRBJ2-3; 8 nucleotides match TRBD2. The ends lost 7 bases at V and 2 bases at J; junction bases unmatched: 5. CDR3 length: 14 amino acids. CDR3 residues: CASNIAGLTDTQYF. The CDR3 DNA reads TGTGCCAGCAATATAGCGGGGCTCACAGATACGCAGTATTTT.

This chain links TRBV20-1 with TRBJ2-1; tentative D call: TRBD2 (6 bases). The CDR3 contains 15 residues. Trimming took off 3 bases at V and 0 bases at J, with 12 bases between the two ends. Germline CDR1 is DFQATT and CDR2 is SNEGSKA (reference sequence). In nucleotides, the CDR3 is TGCAGTGCTAGCGTGGGCGGGAACTCCTACAATGAGCAGTTCTTC. Translated, it gives CSASVGGNSYNEQFF.

V is TRBV20-1 and J is TRBJ2-3; TRBD2 is a possible D gene (6 bases). The V gene lost 3 bases and the J gene lost 4 bases, with 11 bases spanning the gap. The CDR3 is 13 amino acids. Germline loops: CDR1 DFQATT, CDR2 SNEGSKA (reference sequence). CDR3 sequence reads: CSASNSGADTQYF. The CDR3 DNA reads as TGCAGTGCTAGTAATTCGGGGGCAGATACGCAGTATTTT.

This clonotype has a count of ten or more. The chain is built from TRBV20-1 and TRBJ2-5, with D possibly matching TRBD1 (6 bases). V was pared by 2 bases and J by 3 bases, with 7 bases between. CDR1 is DFQATT, CDR2 SNEGSKA, per germline (reference sequence). The CDR3 contains 12 residues. CDR3 sequence reads: CSARQGKETQYF. The CDR3 DNA is TGCAGTGCTAGACAGGGGAAAGAGACCCAGTACTTC.

In its sample, this clonotype was seen a few times. The CDR3 nucleotides are TGTGCCAGCAGCTCTAGACAGGGGACACAGGGGAACACTGAAGCTTTCTTT. It yields the protein CASSSRQGTQGNTEAFF. V gene TRBV7-9 combines with J gene TRBJ1-1, with 8 bases identical to TRBD1. CDR1 is SEHNR and CDR2 is FQNEAQ in the germline V gene (reference sequence). The CDR3 runs 17 residues. The V and J ends lost 4 bases and 1 base, in that order; junction bases with no gene match: 11.

The chain has TRBV14 and TRBJ1-2, with D unclear. The CDR3 extends over 15 amino acids. Germline V CDR1 and CDR2: SGHDN, FVKESK. Between the trimmed V and J ends, which lost 1 base and 5 bases, there was a span of 14 bases. The CDR3 nucleotides read TGTGCCAGCAGCCAAGTAAAGACACCTCTTTATGGCTACACCTTC. As protein: CASSQVKTPLYGYTF.

The chain joins TRBV2 to TRBJ1-1, with 8 bases fitting TRBD1. The CDR3 is made up of 14 amino acids. Germline trimming cut 6 bases from V and 3 bases from J; bases unmatched to any gene: 6. Germline CDR1 is SNHLY and CDR2 is FYNNEI. The CDR3 sequence: CASRSYRGDTEAFF. As DNA, the CDR3 is TGTGCCAGCAGATCCTACAGGGGGGACACTGAAGCTTTCTTT.

The chain is built from TRBV20-1 and TRBJ2-3; D is perhaps TRBD1 (6 bases). Germline assignment: CDR1 DFQATT and CDR2 SNEGSKA (reference sequence). The V end was cut by 0 bases, the J end by 4 bases, with 17 bases between. This CDR3 spans 16 amino acids. The CDR3 DNA sequence: TGCAGTGCTAGAGATCAGTTCGGCAGGGGATCAGATACGCAGTATTTT. This codes for CSARDQFGRGSDTQYF.

A few counts support this clonotype. In nucleotides, the CDR3 is TGTGCCAGCAGTTACTCGATAGGGTGGGCGAACACAGATACGCAGTATTTT. Protein sequence: CASSYSIGWANTDTQYF. The chain links TRBV6-5 to TRBJ2-3; no definite D call. The CDR3 totals 17 residues. Germline values: CDR1 MNHEY, CDR2 SVGAGI. Trimming left V 0 bases short and J 2 bases short, with 15 bases between.

V and J are TRBV12-3 or TRBV12-4 and TRBJ2-5; D gene uncertain. V lost 0 bases to trimming and J lost 5 bases, with 16 bases between them. This CDR3 is built from 16 residues. The CDR3 sequence: CASSLAIPGRQETQYF. The CDR3, as DNA: TGTGCCAGCAGTTTAGCGATCCCCGGTCGCCAGGAGACCCAGTACTTC.

The chain couples TRBV20-1 to TRBJ2-1; TRBD2 agrees at 8 bases. The V gene end was trimmed by 4 bases and the J gene end by 0 bases; junction bases not matched to a gene: 11. Germline V lookup: CDR1 DFQATT, CDR2 SNEGSKA (reference sequence). This CDR3 is built from 17 residues. Written as DNA, the CDR3 is TGCAGTGCTATATGGGATGGGCTAGCGGGCTCCTACAATGAGCAGTTCTTC. This gives the protein CSAIWDGLAGSYNEQFF.

V usage is TRBV6-5 and J usage is TRBJ2-1; TRBD2 agrees at 9 bases. Germline V CDR1 and CDR2: MNHEY, SVGAGI. The V and J ends lost 2 bases and 1 base, in that order; junction bases with no gene match: 3. The CDR3 is made up of 16 amino acids. The CDR3 reads CASSYAGLASYNEQFF. The CDR3 nucleotides read TGTGCCAGCAGTTACGCGGGACTAGCTTCCTACAATGAGCAGTTCTTC.

This clonotype was counted only a few times. The chain combines TRBV6-1 with TRBJ1-2, with a tentative D call TRBD1 (6 bases). The CDR3 runs 13 residues. Trimming pared 8 bases from V and 7 bases from J, leaving 17 bases between. Germline V CDR1 and CDR2: MNHNS, SASEGT. CDR3 sequence reads: CASAVGTSRGYTF. DNA for the CDR3: TGTGCCAGCGCAGTCGGGACATCCCGTGGCTACACCTTC.

The chain employs TRBV10-3 and TRBJ1-5; a weak D match, TRBD1 (6 bases). CDR3 length: 15 amino acids. The germline V gene has CDR1 ENHRY and CDR2 SYGVKD. Between the trimmed V and J ends, which lost 6 bases and 9 bases, there was a span of 21 bases. The DNA for the CDR3 is TGTGCCATCAGCGAGGCGGCAGGGGCCTCCCTGCCCCAGCATTTT. Its translation is CAISEAAGASLPQHF.

In regard to this clonotype: Germline and junction disagree at one end, which may indicate a read error. The chain is built from TRBV6-2 or TRBV6-3 and TRBJ1-6; D call uncertain. The germline CDR1 and CDR2 sequences are MNHEY and SVGEGT. The CDR3 spans 12 residues. DNA for the CDR3: TGTGCCAGCAGTTACTCATCTTCACCCCCCCACTTT. Protein: CASSYSSSPPHF.

V is TRBV20-1 and J is TRBJ2-3, with D perhaps given as TRBD1 or TRBD2 (6 bases each). V was pared by 2 bases and J by 1 base, with 19 bases between. Germline V gene lookup returns CDR1 DFQATT and CDR2 SNEGSKA (reference sequence). The CDR3 contains 17 residues. The chain's CDR3 is CSARRGRGGFGTDTQYF. CDR3 DNA: TGCAGTGCTAGACGGGGGCGGGGCGGGTTTGGCACAGATACGCAGTATTTT.

The V call is TRBV6-5, the J call TRBJ2-4; D is unresolved. The CDR3 runs 18 residues. V lost 3 bases and J lost 0, with 18 bases in between. Germline lookup yields CDR1 MNHEY and CDR2 SVGAGI. CDR3 sequence (DNA): TGTGCCAGCAGTTATGTCGCCCGCGGAGAACTAGCCAAAAACATTCAGTACTTC. Its translation: CASSYVARGELAKNIQYF.

The chain couples TRBV4-1 to TRBJ2-3; D possibly corresponds to TRBD1 (6 bases). Trimming stripped 0 bases from V and 5 bases from J, with 12 bases between. The germline V gene has CDR1 MGHRA and CDR2 YSYEKL. The CDR3 is 15 residues long. The CDR3 DNA is TGCGCCAGCAGCCAAGATACAGCCAGGGGAGATACGCAGTATTTT. Amino acids: CASSQDTARGDTQYF.

This clonotype showed up just a few times. The rearrangement links TRBV7-9 to TRBJ2-1; 12 bases are shared with TRBD1. This CDR3 is 13 amino acids long. Trimming removed 9 bases from V and 5 bases from J; junction bases left unmatched: 2. CDR1 is SEHNR and CDR2 is FQNEAQ in the germline V gene (reference sequence). CDR3 region: CARGTGGNNEQFF. For the CDR3, the DNA is TGTGCCAGGGGGACAGGGGGCAACAATGAGCAGTTCTTC.

This clonotype has at least ten counts. In nucleotides, the CDR3 is TGTGCCAGTAAGATAGCAGCCCTCACAGATACGCAGTATTTT. Protein product: CASKIAALTDTQYF. The chain uses TRBV12-3 or TRBV12-4 and TRBJ2-3; no clear D. This CDR3 contains 14 residues. V lost 9 bases, J lost 2 bases, and 15 bases lay in between.

The genes are TRBV4-1 and TRBJ1-5; tentative D call: TRBD1 (5 bases). Trimming shortened V by 4 bases and J by 3 bases, and 13 bases separated the two germline ends. CDR3 length: 15 residues. The V gene's germline CDR1 is MGHRA and CDR2 YSYEKL. The CDR3 spells CASSPHWDLNQPQHF. For the CDR3, the DNA is TGCGCCAGCAGCCCCCATTGGGACCTCAATCAGCCCCAGCATTTT.

There are a few counts of this clonotype. The genes are TRBV20-1 and TRBJ1-4, with D possibly TRBD1 on 6 matching bases. Germline assignment: CDR1 DFQATT and CDR2 SNEGSKA (reference sequence). The CDR3 is 15 residues long. Trimming pared 5 bases from V and 7 bases from J, leaving 20 bases between. The CDR3 reads CSARVIGGLFEKLFF. In nucleotides, the CDR3 is TGCAGTGCTCGAGTGATCGGGGGGCTTTTTGAAAAACTGTTTTTT.

Only a few counts were recorded for this clonotype. The chain employs TRBV5-1 and TRBJ2-3; 13 bases are a match to TRBD2. The V gene's germline CDR1 is SGHRS and CDR2 YFSETQ. The CDR3 length is 16 residues. The J segment lost 7 bases and the V segment lost 4 bases, leaving 9 bases of the junction unmatched. The CDR3 loop is CASSKGTSGTSNTQYF. In DNA form, the CDR3 reads TGCGCCAGCAGCAAAGGGACTAGCGGGACCTCCAATACGCAGTATTTT.

This clonotype came up a few times. This sequence joins TRBV3-1 and TRBJ2-1; 8 bases fit TRBD2. The V and J ends lost 2 bases and 3 bases, in that order; junction bases with no gene match: 3. The CDR3 runs to 15 residues. CDR1 is LGHDT, CDR2 YNNKEL, per germline (reference sequence). CDR3 loop: CASSQPSGSYNEQFF. CDR3 coding DNA: TGTGCCAGCAGCCAACCCAGCGGGAGCTACAATGAGCAGTTCTTC.

This sequence joins TRBV3-1 and TRBJ2-3, with 10 bases fitting TRBD1. The CDR3 spans 14 residues. The germline V gene has CDR1 LGHDT and CDR2 YNNKEL (reference sequence). J lost 5 bases, V lost 4 bases, and 3 bases had no gene match. The CDR3 sequence: CASSRQGAKDTQYF. CDR3 sequence (DNA): TGTGCCAGCAGCCGACAGGGGGCAAAAGATACGCAGTATTTT.

Remarks on this clonotype: A much bigger clone sits one base away, suggesting this may be a read error. The J gene is TRBJ2-1, the V gene TRBV4-2, with 9 bases fitting TRBD2. Germline V CDR1 and CDR2: LGHNA, YNFKEQ. The J segment lost 5 bases and the V segment lost 8 bases, leaving 13 bases of the junction unmatched. CDR3 size: 16 residues. The CDR3 is CASGTLLAGADNEQFF. The CDR3 DNA follows: TGTGCCAGCGGCACACTTTTAGCGGGGGCCGACAATGAGCAGTTCTTC.

The chain recombines TRBV6-6 with TRBJ2-7; perhaps TRBD2 as D (7 bases). With 8 bases removed from V and 0 bases from J, the gap between germline ends came to 17 bases. The CDR3 has 15 residues. Germline lookup yields CDR1 MNHNY and CDR2 SVGAGI (reference sequence). The CDR3 sequence: CASGRTRTVSYEQYF. CDR3 sequence (DNA): TGTGCCAGCGGCCGGACTAGGACAGTCTCCTACGAGCAGTACTTC.

This clonotype was seen just once. This sequence joins TRBV4-1 and TRBJ2-5; D is ambiguous. Trimming removed 1 base from V and 11 bases from J, with 17 bases in between. This CDR3 is 14 amino acids long. Germline loops: CDR1 MGHRA, CDR2 YSYEKL. The CDR3 sequence is CASSQVSLRNEQYF. The CDR3 nucleotides read TGCGCCAGCAGCCAAGTTAGCCTGAGGAATGAGCAGTACTTC.